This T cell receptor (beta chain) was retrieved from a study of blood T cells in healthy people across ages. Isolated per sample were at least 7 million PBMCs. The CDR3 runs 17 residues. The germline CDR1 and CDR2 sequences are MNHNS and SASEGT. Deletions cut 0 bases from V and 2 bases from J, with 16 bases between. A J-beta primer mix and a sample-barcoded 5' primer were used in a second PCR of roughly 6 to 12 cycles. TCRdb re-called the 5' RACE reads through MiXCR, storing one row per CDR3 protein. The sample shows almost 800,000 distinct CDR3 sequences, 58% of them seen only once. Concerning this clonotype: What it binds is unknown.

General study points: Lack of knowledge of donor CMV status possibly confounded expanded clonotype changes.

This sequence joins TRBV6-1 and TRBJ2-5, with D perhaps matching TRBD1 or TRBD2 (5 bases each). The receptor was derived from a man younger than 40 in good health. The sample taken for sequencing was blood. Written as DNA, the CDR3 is TGTGCCAGCAGTGAAGCGACCCGACAGAGGGCACAAGAGACCCAGTACTTC. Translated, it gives CASSEATRQRAQETQYF.